The 30 T cell receptor beta chains reported below all come from one sample, sequenced in a study of beta chain features in type 1 diabetes. Expressed TCRB transcripts were sequenced because the isolated RNA had all been reverse transcribed beforehand. Profiling relied on immunoSEQ multiplex PCR, and the TCRdb table lists in-frame clones only, not all of them. The sample has some 360,000 clones, less than 20% seen once. The sequenced sample consisted of naive CD4+ T cells from blood. These receptors were taken from a woman in her late teens or twenties in good health.

This clone was observed a few times. The CDR3 coding sequence is TGTGCCAGCAGCTTAGTCCTCACTAGCGATGAGCAGTTCTTC. Translating it yields CASSLVLTSDEQFF. The chain links TRBV7-2 to TRBJ2-1, with 7 bases fitting TRBD2. Germline V gives CDR1 SGHTA, CDR2 FQGNSA. After removal of 1 base from V and 8 bases from J, the junction contained 5 bases not matched to a gene. This CDR3 is built from 14 residues.

This chain connects TRBV2 to TRBJ1-3; TRBD1 might be the D (5 bases). Germline CDR1 is SNHLY and CDR2 is FYNNEI. This CDR3 region has 15 residues. V was clipped by 6 bases and J by 1 base, with 13 bases between them. The CDR3 is CASRNRTLSGNTIYF. The CDR3 DNA sequence: TGTGCCAGCAGAAATAGGACACTTTCTGGAAACACCATATATTTT. Full variable domain (missing parts from reference TRBV2 and TRBJ1-3): EPEVTQTPSHQVTQMGQEVILRCVPISNHLYFYWYRQILGQKVEFLVSFYNNEISEKSEIFDDQFSVERPDGSNFTLKIRSTKLEDSAMYFCASRNRTLSGNTIYFGEGSWLTVV.

The chain uses TRBV2 and TRBJ1-5, with TRBD1 as a possible D gene (6 bases). Germline V gives CDR1 SNHLY, CDR2 FYNNEI. V dropped 0 bases and J dropped 7 bases, with 13 bases sitting between them. The length of the CDR3 is 15 residues. The CDR3 nucleotides read TGTGCCAGCAGTGAAGCGCTTCAGGGGTGGCAGCCCCAGCATTTT. It yields the protein CASSEALQGWQPQHF.

The chain is built from TRBV30 and TRBJ1-1; no clear D. V gave up 3 bases and J gave up 6 bases, with 17 bases separating them. CDR1 and CDR2 from the germline V gene are GTSNPN and SVGIG (reference sequence). This CDR3 spans 14 amino acids. Here the CDR3 DNA reads TGTGCCTGGAGCCGCGAGGGCGGGTTGCCTGAAGCTTTCTTT. It is translated as CAWSREGGLPEAFF.

The DNA for the CDR3 is TGTGCCAGCAGTTCCACCGGGACTAGGACCTACGAGCAGTACTTC. The encoded protein is CASSSTGTRTYEQYF. The rearrangement links TRBV25-1 to TRBJ2-7; TRBD2 matches at 8 bases. CDR3 size: 15 residues. Trimming at V came to 5 bases and at J to 2 bases, leaving 8 bases not matched to a gene. CDR1 MGHDK and CDR2 SYGVNS come from the germline V gene.

This clone was detected only a few times. V is TRBV29-1 and J is TRBJ2-1; D is unresolved. V dropped 4 bases and J dropped 6 bases, with 16 bases sitting between them. The germline CDR1 and CDR2 sequences are SQVTM and ANQGSEA. The CDR3 is 14 residues long. CDR3 in amino acids: CSVGRLTRSNEQFF. The CDR3 DNA reads TGCAGCGTTGGCCGGCTAACGAGGAGCAATGAGCAGTTCTTC.

This clone has more than one count but fewer than ten. The V and J genes are TRBV5-1 and TRBJ2-7; 10 positions agree with TRBD2. The germline V gene has CDR1 SGHRS and CDR2 YFSETQ. The V segment lost 0 bases and the J segment 3 bases; nucleotides outside the gene matches: 0. This CDR3 is 14 amino acids long. The CDR3 is CASSLASGGYEQYF. The DNA of the CDR3 is TGCGCCAGCAGCTTGGCTAGCGGGGGCTACGAGCAGTACTTC.

This clone appeared a few times. The V gene is TRBV6-6, the J gene TRBJ2-7; 8 nucleotides line up with TRBD1. Germline lookup yields CDR1 MNHNY and CDR2 SVGAGI (reference sequence). V lost 2 bases and J lost 2; bases outside the gene matches: 8. The CDR3 has 16 amino acids. This chain's CDR3 is CASSYGGQGLTYEQYF. In DNA form, the CDR3 reads TGTGCCAGCAGTTACGGTGGACAGGGTCTGACCTACGAGCAGTACTTC.

This clone came up a few times. This chain uses TRBV30 with TRBJ2-3; 7 nucleotides agree with TRBD2. The CDR3 spans 15 residues. J lost 3 bases, V lost 0 bases, and 6 bases had no gene match. Germline V gives CDR1 GTSNPN, CDR2 SVGIG (reference sequence). The CDR3, as DNA: TGTGCCTGGAGTGTACGTGGCGGGAGAACAGATACGCAGTATTTT. Its protein is CAWSVRGGRTDTQYF. The entire variable domain, with the rest obtained from reference TRBV30 and TRBJ2-3, is as follows: SQTIHQWPATLVQPVGSPLSLECTVEGTSNPNLYWYRQAAGRGLQLLFYSVGIGQISSEVPQNLSASRPQDRQFILSSKKLLLSDSGFYLCAWSVRGGRTDTQYFGPGTRLTVL.

The sample holds a few counts of this clone. The chain recombines TRBV7-2 with TRBJ2-3; 10 bases map to TRBD2. V lost 1 base to trimming and J lost 2 bases; unmatched junction nucleotides: 6. The CDR3 has 17 residues. Germline CDR1 SGHTA, CDR2 FQGNSA. The CDR3 DNA sequence: TGTGCCAGCAGCTTAGGGACTAGCGGACTTCACACAGATACGCAGTATTTT. Translated, it gives CASSLGTSGLHTDTQYF.

This rearrangement joins TRBV2 to TRBJ2-6; possible D gene TRBD2, 6 bases. Trimming took off 1 base at V and 4 bases at J, with 8 bases between the two ends. The CDR3 is 15 amino acids. The germline V gene has CDR1 SNHLY and CDR2 FYNNEI. The CDR3 DNA reads as TGTGCCAGCAGTGAAGGAGGGAGGGGGGCCAACGTCCTGACTTTC. This sequence encodes CASSEGGRGANVLTF.

The genes are TRBV25-1 and TRBJ2-4, with D possibly being TRBD1 (6 bases). CDR3 length: 13 residues. Germline V gene sequence: CDR1 MGHDK, CDR2 SYGVNS. The V end lost 5 bases, the J end lost 4 bases, and 9 bases lay between the germline ends. The CDR3 region is CASSTDRKNIQYF. The CDR3 coding sequence is TGTGCCAGCAGTACCGACAGGAAAAACATTCAGTACTTC.

The rearrangement joins TRBV7-3 to TRBJ2-3; no reliable D call. Trimming cost V 2 bases and J 7 bases, with 10 bases left between them. The germline V gene has CDR1 SGHTA and CDR2 FQGTGA. This CDR3 contains 13 residues. The CDR3 DNA reads as TGTGCCAGCAGCTTAGATCCCGGTCATACGCAGTATTTT. Translating it yields CASSLDPGHTQYF.

This clone was counted between two and nine times. The rearrangement uses TRBV2 and TRBJ2-5; 10 positions agree with TRBD2. Per the germline V gene, CDR1 is SNHLY and CDR2 is FYNNEI. The CDR3 is made up of 15 amino acids. The V gene end was trimmed by 6 bases and the J gene end by 5 bases; junction bases not matched to a gene: 9. Here the CDR3 reads CASRLTSGIDETQYF. CDR3 sequence (DNA): TGTGCCAGCAGGCTAACTAGCGGGATAGATGAGACCCAGTACTTC.

This clone was counted only a few times. This chain joins TRBV18 and TRBJ2-1, with 8 bases fitting TRBD2. Germline V gene data show CDR1 as KGHSH and CDR2 as LQKENI. Germline trimming cut 0 bases from V and 10 bases from J; bases unmatched to any gene: 11. This CDR3 is 16 amino acids long. DNA for the CDR3: TGTGCCAGCTCACCACCTGCGGGAGGTACCCCGGTGGAGCAGTTCTTC. Its protein product is CASSPPAGGTPVEQFF.

The chain uses TRBV4-2 and TRBJ1-4, with 10 bases identical to TRBD1. Germline V gene data show CDR1 as LGHNA and CDR2 as YNFKEQ. V lost 2 bases, J lost 6 bases, and 6 bases stayed unmatched. The CDR3 length is 16 residues. CDR3 sequence (DNA): TGTGCCAGCAGCCAACCACCCGGGACAGGGGATGAAAAACTGTTTTTT. Protein sequence: CASSQPPGTGDEKLFF.

This chain connects TRBV13 to TRBJ2-1; D is unresolved. Trimming cost V 4 bases and J 8 bases, with 9 bases left between them. CDR3 length: 12 residues. CDR1 PRHDT and CDR2 FYEKMQ come from the germline V gene (reference sequence). The CDR3 loop is CASSSQAHEQFF. CDR3 DNA sequence: TGTGCCAGCAGCTCCCAGGCCCATGAGCAGTTCTTC.

The V call is TRBV2, the J call TRBJ2-4; unclear D gene. This CDR3 contains 14 residues. V was shortened by 3 bases and J by 0 bases, with 6 bases between the two germline ends. Germline V lookup: CDR1 SNHLY, CDR2 FYNNEI. The CDR3 DNA sequence: TGTGCCAGCAGTGACGGCGGAGCCAAAAACATTCAGTACTTC. Translation: CASSDGGAKNIQYF.

A word on this clone: One end of the junction does not line up with germline, which may come from a read error. The J gene is TRBJ2-1, the V gene TRBV7-2; tentatively, D is TRBD1 (6 bases). The CDR3 has 13 amino acids. Germline CDR1 SGHTA, CDR2 FQGNSA. In DNA, the CDR3 is TGTGCCAGCAGCTTAGATCAGGGGAATGCGCAGTTCTTC. Its protein product is CASSLDQGNAQFF.

In its sample, this clone was seen a few times. The chain joins TRBV5-4 to TRBJ2-3, with D maybe TRBD2 (6 bases). The CDR3 is 15 residues long. V was clipped by 4 bases and J by 0 bases, with 12 bases between them. Germline-derived CDR1 and CDR2 are SGHNT and YYREEE (reference sequence). The CDR3 region is CASSPRLGSTDTQYF. As DNA, the CDR3 is TGTGCCAGCAGCCCCCGACTAGGGAGCACAGATACGCAGTATTTT.

The genes are TRBV2 and TRBJ2-7; a weak D match, TRBD2 (8 bases). Germline CDR1 and CDR2: SNHLY and FYNNEI. The CDR3 runs 14 residues. Trimming removed 7 bases at V and 3 bases at J, with 16 bases between. The CDR3 nucleotides are TGTGCCAGCACGGGGGGGACAGCCATCTACGAGCAGTACTTC. It codes for CASTGGTAIYEQYF.

V and J are TRBV20-1 and TRBJ1-2; D unclear. V was shortened by 3 bases and J by 13 bases, with 12 bases between the two germline ends. The V gene's germline CDR1 is DFQATT and CDR2 SNEGSKA (reference sequence). This CDR3 is 10 amino acids long. CDR3: CSASGPDLTF. CDR3 nucleotides: TGCAGTGCTAGTGGGCCCGATCTCACCTTC.

V gene TRBV4-2 combines with J gene TRBJ2-7; the D is unclear. V was shortened by 0 bases and J by 2 bases, with 11 bases between the two germline ends. Per germline, CDR1 LGHNA and CDR2 YNFKEQ. This CDR3 has 15 amino acids. CDR3 in amino acids: CASSQEWQAPYEQYF. The DNA of the CDR3 is TGTGCCAGCAGCCAAGAGTGGCAGGCCCCCTACGAGCAGTACTTC.

This clone has only a few counts. The chain couples TRBV4-1 to TRBJ2-7, with 9 bases identical to TRBD1. The CDR3 sequence is 19 residues long. Losses at the gene ends were 1 base for V and 1 base for J; bases not matched to a gene: 14. Germline loops: CDR1 MGHRA, CDR2 YSYEKL. CDR3: CASSQGSIRTGETSYEQYF. In nucleotides, the CDR3 is TGCGCCAGCAGCCAAGGATCTATCAGGACAGGGGAAACTTCCTACGAGCAGTACTTC.

The rearrangement uses TRBV7-3 and TRBJ1-1; 7 bases are a match to TRBD1. Unmatched junction bases numbered 7, after V lost 6 bases and J lost 6 bases. Germline assignment: CDR1 SGHTA and CDR2 FQGTGA. The CDR3 covers 13 residues. The CDR3 DNA follows: TGTGCCAGCAGAAAAGACAGGGAGGCTGAAGCTTTCTTT. This gives the protein CASRKDREAEAFF.

The J gene is TRBJ1-5, the V gene TRBV30, with 9 bases lining up with TRBD1. The CDR3 contains 13 residues. Trimming cost V 5 bases and J 5 bases; bases outside gene matches: 4. CDR1 is GTSNPN and CDR2 is SVGIG in the germline V gene (reference sequence). This CDR3 reads CAWGTGWDQPQHF. CDR3 in DNA: TGTGCCTGGGGGACAGGGTGGGATCAGCCCCAGCATTTT.

About this clone itself: Other nucleotide sequences in the sample specify the same CDR3. This chain joins TRBV6-5 and TRBJ1-1; a weak D match, TRBD1 (5 bases). This CDR3 has 12 amino acids. In germline, CDR1 is MNHEY, CDR2 SVGAGI. V lost 5 bases to trimming and J lost 4 bases, with 8 bases between them. The CDR3 DNA is TGTGCCAGCAGTGGGGGGGGCACTGAAGCTTTCTTT. This encodes CASSGGGTEAFF.

The rearrangement joins TRBV11-2 to TRBJ2-1; 8 positions match TRBD2. The CDR3 spans 15 residues. The germline CDR1 and CDR2 sequences are SGHAT and FQNNGV. With V trimmed by 11 bases and J by 0 bases, 9 bases remained unmatched. The CDR3 spells CAGRRAGGSYNEQFF. The CDR3 bases are TGTGCCGGGCGGCGGGCGGGGGGCTCCTACAATGAGCAGTTCTTC.

The V call is TRBV30, the J call TRBJ1-1, with a weak D call TRBD1 (6 bases). Germline V gene data show CDR1 as GTSNPN and CDR2 as SVGIG (reference sequence). V lost 6 bases to trimming and J lost 3 bases, with 14 bases between them. This CDR3 comprises 13 residues. The CDR3 loop reads CACQANRDTEAFF. As DNA, the CDR3 is TGTGCCTGCCAAGCTAACAGGGACACTGAAGCTTTCTTT.

This clone showed up just a few times. V usage is TRBV30 and J usage is TRBJ2-1; 13 positions agree with TRBD2. The CDR3 runs 15 residues. Germline trimming cut 4 bases from V and 8 bases from J; bases unmatched to any gene: 8. The V gene's germline CDR1 is GTSNPN and CDR2 SVGIG (reference sequence). CDR3 sequence: CAWTPLAGGAYEQFF. The CDR3 region has the DNA TGTGCCTGGACCCCACTAGCGGGAGGGGCTTATGAGCAGTTCTTC.